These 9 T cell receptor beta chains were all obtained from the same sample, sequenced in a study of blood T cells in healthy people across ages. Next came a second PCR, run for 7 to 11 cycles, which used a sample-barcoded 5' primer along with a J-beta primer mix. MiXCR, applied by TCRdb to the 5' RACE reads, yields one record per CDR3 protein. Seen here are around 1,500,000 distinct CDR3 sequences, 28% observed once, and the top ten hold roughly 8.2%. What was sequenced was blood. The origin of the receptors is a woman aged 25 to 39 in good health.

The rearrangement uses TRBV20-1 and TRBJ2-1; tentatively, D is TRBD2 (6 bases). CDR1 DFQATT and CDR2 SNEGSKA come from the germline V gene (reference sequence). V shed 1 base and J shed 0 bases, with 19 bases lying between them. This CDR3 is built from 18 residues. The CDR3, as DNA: TGCAGTGCTAGAGGGAGGGGCTCAATCTCCCTCTCCTACAATGAGCAGTTCTTC. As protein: CSARGRGSISLSYNEQFF.

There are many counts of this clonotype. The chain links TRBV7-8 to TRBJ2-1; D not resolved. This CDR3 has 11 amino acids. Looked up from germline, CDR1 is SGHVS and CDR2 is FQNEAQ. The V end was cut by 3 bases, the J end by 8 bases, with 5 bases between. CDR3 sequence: CASSFMHEQFF. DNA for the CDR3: TGTGCCAGCAGCTTCATGCATGAGCAGTTCTTC.

The CDR3 DNA follows: TGTGCCAGCAGGTCATGGGGCGGGGGACGATACGAGCAGTACTTC. It codes for CASRSWGGGRYEQYF. J is TRBJ2-7 and V is TRBV2; TRBD2 agrees at 7 bases. V dropped 6 bases and J dropped 4; count of bases not matched to a gene: 12. CDR3 length equals 15 residues. Germline lookup yields CDR1 SNHLY and CDR2 FYNNEI.

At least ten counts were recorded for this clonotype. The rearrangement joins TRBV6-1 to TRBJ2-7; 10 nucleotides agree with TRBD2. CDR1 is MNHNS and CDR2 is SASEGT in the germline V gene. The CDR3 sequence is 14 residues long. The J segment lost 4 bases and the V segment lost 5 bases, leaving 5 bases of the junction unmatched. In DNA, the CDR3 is TGTGCCAGCAGTAAGACTAGCGGGCCTTACGAGCAGTACTTC. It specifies CASSKTSGPYEQYF.

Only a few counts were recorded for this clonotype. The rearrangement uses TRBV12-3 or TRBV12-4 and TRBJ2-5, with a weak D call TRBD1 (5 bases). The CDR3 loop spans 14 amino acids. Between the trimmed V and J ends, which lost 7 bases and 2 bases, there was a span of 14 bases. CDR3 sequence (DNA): TGTGCCAGCACGGCAGGGCTGGGGCAAGAGACCCAGTACTTC. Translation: CASTAGLGQETQYF.

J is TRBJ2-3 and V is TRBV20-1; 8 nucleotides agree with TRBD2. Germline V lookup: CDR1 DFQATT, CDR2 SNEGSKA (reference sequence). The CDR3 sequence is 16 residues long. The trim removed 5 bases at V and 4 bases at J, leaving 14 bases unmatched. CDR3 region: CSALQWGTRSSDTQYF. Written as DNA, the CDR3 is TGCAGTGCTCTGCAGTGGGGGACTAGGAGTTCAGATACGCAGTATTTT.

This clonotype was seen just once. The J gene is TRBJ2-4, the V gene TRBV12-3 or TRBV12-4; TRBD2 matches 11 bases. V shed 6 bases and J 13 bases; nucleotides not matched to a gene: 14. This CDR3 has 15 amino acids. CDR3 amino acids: CASRGTSGSLGEQYF. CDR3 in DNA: TGTGCCAGCAGAGGCACTAGCGGGAGTTTGGGTGAGCAGTACTTC.

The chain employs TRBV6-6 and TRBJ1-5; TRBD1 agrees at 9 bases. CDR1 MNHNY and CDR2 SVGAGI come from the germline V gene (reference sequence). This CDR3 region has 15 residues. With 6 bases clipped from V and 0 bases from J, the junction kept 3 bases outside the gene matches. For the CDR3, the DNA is TGTGCCAGCAGGACAGGGGGTGGTAGCAATCAGCCCCAGCATTTT. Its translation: CASRTGGGSNQPQHF.

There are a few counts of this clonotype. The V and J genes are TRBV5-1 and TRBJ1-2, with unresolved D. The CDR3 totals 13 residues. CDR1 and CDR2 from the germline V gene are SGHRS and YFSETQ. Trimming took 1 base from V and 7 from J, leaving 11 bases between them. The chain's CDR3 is CASSLSDGFGYTF. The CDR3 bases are TGCGCCAGCAGCTTGAGTGACGGGTTTGGCTACACCTTC.